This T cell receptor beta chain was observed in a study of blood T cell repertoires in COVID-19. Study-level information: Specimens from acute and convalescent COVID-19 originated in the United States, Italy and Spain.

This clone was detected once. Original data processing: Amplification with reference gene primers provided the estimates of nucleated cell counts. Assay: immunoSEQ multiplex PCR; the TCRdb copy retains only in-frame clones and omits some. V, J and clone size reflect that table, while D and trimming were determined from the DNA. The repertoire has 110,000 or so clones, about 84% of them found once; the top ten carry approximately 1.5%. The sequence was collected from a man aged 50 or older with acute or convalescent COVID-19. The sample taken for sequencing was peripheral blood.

The CDR3 spells CASSLGHRGISEAFF. DNA of the CDR3: TGTGCCAGCAGTTTAGGTCACAGGGGGATTTCTGAAGCTTTCTTT. This chain joins TRBV27 and TRBJ1-1, with 8 bases aligning to TRBD1. CDR3 size: 15 residues. V lost 2 bases to trimming and J lost 6 bases; unmatched junction nucleotides: 8. Germline V gene sequence: CDR1 MNHEY, CDR2 SMNVEV (reference sequence).